The rows below give T cell receptor beta chains drawn from one sample of a study of early T cells in non-severe SARS-CoV-2 infection. TCRdb redid the calling of the 5' RACE reads with MiXCR, one entry per CDR3 protein. Of 55,000 to 80,000 distinct CDR3 sequences in the sample, 7% to 10% were seen once. Source: whole blood, taken at baseline. These TCRs come from an adult who was a healthcare worker with PCR-confirmed SARS-CoV-2 infection or an uninfected control (not recorded which). Both conserved end residues are part of each CDR3. D genes are given only for firm matches. Size tells how often a clone was seen (once, few, many) or the class of an expanded clone, and some rows leave it out.

>many|TRBV7-9|TRBJ2-3|-
CASSRTENTDTQYF
TGTGCCAGCAGTCGGACAGAAAACACAGATACGCAGTATTTT
>-|TRBV20-1|TRBJ2-7|TRBD2
CSAGFPGAGMEQYF
TGCAGTGCTGGATTCCCGGGAGCGGGGATGGAGCAGTACTTC
>few|TRBV4-3|TRBJ1-2|-
CASSSYSGTMDGYTF
TGCGCCAGCAGCAGTTATTCCGGGACAATGGATGGCTACACCTTC
>few|TRBV20-1|TRBJ2-1|TRBD2
CSARVSGLAAYNEQFF
TGCAGTGCTAGAGTTTCGGGACTAGCGGCCTACAATGAGCAGTTCTTC
>many|TRBV10-3|TRBJ1-1|TRBD1
CAISRQGYTEAFF
TGTGCCATCAGCCGACAGGGGTACACTGAAGCTTTCTTT
>many|TRBV18|TRBJ2-3|TRBD1
CASSPPGQSTDTQYF
TGTGCCAGCTCACCTCCGGGACAGAGCACAGATACGCAGTATTTT
>many|TRBV4-2|TRBJ1-3|-
CASSQEIPGNTIYF
TGTGCCAGCAGCCAAGAAATCCCTGGAAACACCATATATTTT
>-|TRBV12-5|TRBJ2-1|TRBD1
CASGLAPGQVNEQFF
TGTGCTAGTGGTTTGGCCCCGGGACAGGTCAATGAGCAGTTCTTC
>many|TRBV4-3|TRBJ2-7|-
CASSRPREAYEQYF
TGCGCCAGCAGTCGGCCACGAGAGGCCTACGAGCAGTACTTC
>many|TRBV19|TRBJ1-5|-
CASSIPDTGLSNQPQHF
TGTGCCAGTAGTATCCCAGATACAGGGTTAAGCAATCAGCCCCAGCATTTT
>many|TRBV6-5|TRBJ2-1|TRBD2
CASSSIAGGPVNEQFF
TGTGCCAGCAGTTCTATAGCGGGAGGGCCTGTAAATGAGCAGTTCTTC
>-|TRBV6-5|TRBJ1-2|-
CASSYSFLGGDYGYTF
TGTGCCAGCAGTTACTCGTTCTTGGGAGGTGACTATGGCTACACCTTC
>many|TRBV15|TRBJ1-5|TRBD1
CATSRRTGPGEPQHF
TGTGCCACCAGCAGAAGGACAGGGCCCGGGGAGCCCCAGCATTTT
>-|TRBV5-1|TRBJ2-2|TRBD2
CASSLDPGGGAGELFF
TGCGCCAGCAGCTTGGATCCGGGAGGGGGAGCCGGGGAGCTGTTTTTT
>-|TRBV7-2|TRBJ2-5|TRBD2
CASSLTVAGTQETQYF
TGTGCCAGCAGCTTGACCGTAGCGGGAACTCAAGAGACCCAGTACTTC
>few|TRBV5-1|TRBJ2-1|TRBD2
CASSILAGGPTYNEQFF
TGCGCCAGCAGCATACTAGCGGGAGGCCCAACTTACAATGAGCAGTTCTTC
>many|TRBV5-8|TRBJ1-2|-
CASTTGVTGRHYGYTF
TGTGCCAGCACCACCGGCGTTACGGGAAGGCACTATGGCTACACCTTC
>many|TRBV10-3|TRBJ2-7|TRBD1
CAIRGDSGSYEQYF
TGTGCCATCAGGGGGGACAGTGGCTCCTACGAGCAGTACTTC
>few|TRBV27|TRBJ1-2|TRBD1
CASSSGGTATYGYTF
TGTGCCAGCAGTTCTGGCGGGACAGCGACCTATGGCTACACCTTC
>-|TRBV7-3|TRBJ2-2|-
CASSRGGGSGTGELFF
TGTGCCAGCAGCCGAGGGGGCGGGAGTGGCACCGGGGAGCTGTTTTTT
>-|TRBV4-1|TRBJ1-3|TRBD1
CASSRTGGSGNTIYF
TGCGCCAGCAGCCGGACAGGGGGTTCTGGAAACACCATATATTTT
>-|TRBV5-4|TRBJ2-1|-
CASSLGTAYFYNEQFF
TGTGCCAGCAGCTTGGGGACAGCCTATTTTTACAATGAGCAGTTCTTC
>few|TRBV7-7|TRBJ2-2|TRBD1
CASSLQGIAGELFF
TGTGCTAGCAGCCTACAGGGGATCGCCGGGGAGCTGTTTTTT
>-|TRBV5-1|TRBJ2-5|-
CASTGQPQETQYF
TGCGCCAGCACCGGACAGCCACAAGAAACCCAGTACTTC
>few|TRBV20-1|TRBJ2-7|-
CSATGTYEQYF
TGCAGTGCTACAGGAACCTACGAGCAGTACTTC
>-|TRBV4-1|TRBJ2-1|TRBD2
CASRTGLAGGNEQFF
TGCGCCAGCAGAACGGGACTAGCGGGAGGGAATGAGCAGTTCTTC
>few|TRBV7-2|TRBJ2-7|-
CASSLRAPTYEQYF
TGTGCCAGCAGCTTGAGGGCGCCGACCTACGAGCAGTACTTC